This TCR beta chain emerged from a study of T cells in Graves' hyperthyroidism and ophthalmopathy. As for the study in general: Peripheral blood specimens were obtained at initial diagnosis, prior to any treatment.

Ophthalmopathy cases met thresholds of Clinical Activity Score at least 3, NOSPECS grade at least 4 and duration under 3 months. Thyroid ultrasound, orbital computed tomography, clinical symptoms, and serum thyroxine and TRAb underpinned diagnoses. PBMCs came from more than 8.5 ml fresh peripheral blood. This clonotype appeared many times. This CDR3 comprises 14 residues. Looked up from germline, CDR1 is MNHEY and CDR2 is SMNVEV (reference sequence). With 7 bases removed from V and 4 bases from J, the gap between germline ends came to 16 bases. The TCR beta CDR3 regions underwent amplification using RNA transcripts as the source. Using the HTBI primer set, a first-round RT-PCR was run on the TCR CDR3. A single record per CDR3 protein comes from TCRdb applying MiXCR to the multiplex PCR reads. The sample lists roughly 280,000 distinct CDR3 sequences, over 15% occurring once.

The chain employs TRBV27 and TRBJ1-1, with D tentatively TRBD1 (5 bases). The TCR comes from a woman aged 55 to 70 with Graves' ophthalmopathy. The sequenced sample consisted of blood. CDR3 DNA: TGTGCCAGCAAGTCCGGGGGGGTCGGCACTGAAGCTTTCTTT. Translating it yields CASKSGGVGTEAFF.